These T cell receptor beta chains were read from a single sample in a study of blood T cell repertoires in COVID-19. The data were produced by immunoSEQ multiplex PCR, yet TCRdb's version contains in-frame clones alone and is incomplete. The table includes 150,000 or so clones, 70% to 90% detected once. The source material was peripheral blood. Receptor source: a woman aged 55-75 years with COVID-19, enrolled during active disease. The CDR3 runs from the conserved cysteine through the conserved F or W. A D gene is named only where the DNA matches it firmly. Where a row states a size, it is once, few, many or the class of an expanded clone; other rows omit it.

J,size,V,D,DNA,CDR3
TRBJ2-5,.,TRBV6-5,.,TGTGCCAGCAGTTCAGGGTCCTTGGAGACCCAGTACTTC,CASSSGSLETQYF
TRBJ2-3,.,TRBV9,TRBD2,TGTGCCAGCAGCCCCGCGGGGGGGCGCACGCAGTATTTT,CASSPAGGRTQYF
TRBJ1-6,.,TRBV7-9,.,TGTGCCAGCAGCCCGGAGGACTCACCCCTCCACTTT,CASSPEDSPLHF
TRBJ1-1,.,TRBV24-1,TRBD1,TGTGCCACCAGTGCAGGGGGGACTGAAGCTTTCTTT,CATSAGGTEAFF
TRBJ2-1,.,TRBV7-9,.,TGTGCCAGCAGCTTAGCGCTCTCAGGGGGGAATGAGCAGTTCTTC,CASSLALSGGNEQFF
TRBJ2-5,.,TRBV3-1/TRBV3-2,TRBD1,TGTGCCAGCAGCCAGACATTACAGGGGTTCCTGGAGACCCAGTACTTC,CASSQTLQGFLETQYF
TRBJ2-2,.,TRBV6-5,.,TGTGCCAGCCTCAGGGGAGCTGGCACCGGGGAGCTGTTTTTT,CASLRGAGTGELFF
TRBJ2-3,.,TRBV7-9,TRBD2,TGTGCCAGCAGCACTCGTACGGGACTAGCGGGGGCGAGCACAGATACGCAGTATTTT,CASSTRTGLAGASTDTQYF
TRBJ1-1,.,TRBV19,.,TGTGCCAGTAGTATAGGAAATAGGGAGCCTGAAGCTTTCTTT,CASSIGNREPEAFF
TRBJ2-7,.,TRBV18,TRBD1,TGTGCCAGCTCCTACTTCCGGGACAGCCCCTTGAAGCAGTACTTC,CASSYFRDSPLKQYF
TRBJ2-5,.,TRBV11-2,.,TGTGCCAGTTCTTTGGGGACTGACGAAGAGACCCAGTACTTC,CASSLGTDEETQYF
TRBJ2-3,.,TRBV5-1,TRBD2,TGCGCCAGCAGCTCCGGGGGGGCCTCGGATACGCAGTATTTT,CASSSGGASDTQYF
TRBJ2-5,.,TRBV18,.,TGTGCCAGCTCACCAGAGATCCAAGAGACCCAGTACTTC,CASSPEIQETQYF
TRBJ1-2,.,TRBV5-5,TRBD1,TGTGCCAGCAGAGATAGACAGGGGCCGCTATCACTCTATGGCTACACCTTC,CASRDRQGPLSLYGYTF
TRBJ1-2,.,TRBV10-3,.,TGTGCCATCAGTGGCGCAGGGGTGGTCAACAATCAGGGTGGCTACACCTTC,CAISGAGVVNNQGGYTF
TRBJ2-1,.,TRBV9,TRBD2,TGTGCCAGCAGCGTACAGGGTAGCGGGGGCTTTCTCTCCTACAATGAGCAGTTCTTC,CASSVQGSGGFLSYNEQFF
TRBJ2-7,.,TRBV6-5,TRBD2,TGTGCCAGCAGTTACGCGGGACTAGCGGGCCCCTACGAGCAGTACTTC,CASSYAGLAGPYEQYF
TRBJ2-3,.,TRBV12-5,.,TGTGCTAGCAGCGAGGGGGTGAGCACAGATACGCAGTATTTT,CASSEGVSTDTQYF
TRBJ2-1,few,TRBV3-1/TRBV3-2,.,TGTGCCAGCAGCCAGGGTAACTACTACTACAATGAGCAGTTCTTC,CASSQGNYYYNEQFF
TRBJ2-7,.,TRBV14,.,TGTGCCAGCAGCCAGCACCGGGTTTTCTCCTACGAGCAGTACTTC,CASSQHRVFSYEQYF
TRBJ1-6,few,TRBV6-5,TRBD1,TGTGCCAGCAGCGGACAGGGATATAATTCACCCCTCCACTTT,CASSGQGYNSPLHF
TRBJ2-1,.,TRBV5-1,.,TGCGCCAGCAGCCGGGGGGACAAGACGTCCAATGAGCAGTTCTTC,CASSRGDKTSNEQFF
TRBJ2-2,medium-sized,TRBV6-4,.,TGTGCCAGCAGTGCCGTGGCCACCGGGGAGCTGTTTTTT,CASSAVATGELFF
TRBJ1-3,.,TRBV15,.,TGTGCCACCAGCAGGGAGGGCGAGCCTGGAAACACCATATATTTT,CATSREGEPGNTIYF
TRBJ1-4,.,TRBV7-2,TRBD1,TGTGCCAGCAGCAGATACCCGGGACAGGGGAGTGAAAAACTGTTTTTT,CASSRYPGQGSEKLFF
TRBJ1-5,few,TRBV30,TRBD1,TGTGCCTGGAGTGTTCGGGGCAGGGGGCCCCTCAATCAGCCCCAGCATTTT,CAWSVRGRGPLNQPQHF
TRBJ1-6,.,TRBV23-1,.,TGCGCCAGCAGGCCGACACACTCGAATTCACCCCTCCACTTT,CASRPTHSNSPLHF
TRBJ2-2,once,TRBV9,.,TGTGCCAGCAGCGTAGGAGGAAACACCGGGGAGCTGTTTTTT,CASSVGGNTGELFF
TRBJ1-2,.,TRBV5-1,.,TGCGCCAGCAGCGTCGGACAGTCCTCCGCCGGCTACACCTTC,CASSVGQSSAGYTF
TRBJ2-7,.,TRBV5-8,.,TGTGCCAGCAGCTTGGAAGGGGTAGGGTCTCGGTACGAGCAGTACTTC,CASSLEGVGSRYEQYF
TRBJ1-4,.,TRBV6-5,.,TGTGCCAGCAGTTACTTTACGGACAGCCTTAATGAAAAACTGTTTTTT,CASSYFTDSLNEKLFF
TRBJ1-2,once,TRBV9,TRBD1,TGTGCCAGCAGCGTAGCTTCGGGACAGGGGGATGGCTACACCTTC,CASSVASGQGDGYTF
TRBJ2-5,once,TRBV18,.,TGTGCCAGCTCACCACGCGGCAGGGAAACCCAAGAGACCCAGTACTTC,CASSPRGRETQETQYF
TRBJ1-3,.,TRBV9,.,TGTGCCAGCAGCGTCGACCTAGGCTCTGGAAACACCATATATTTT,CASSVDLGSGNTIYF
TRBJ1-1,few,TRBV18,.,TGTGCCAGCTCTACCACGTCCAGGAACACTGAAGCTTTCTTT,CASSTTSRNTEAFF
TRBJ2-7,few,TRBV3-1/TRBV3-2,.,TGTGCCAGCAGCCAAAGGGGTCCCTCCTACGAGCAGTACTTC,CASSQRGPSYEQYF
TRBJ1-1,.,TRBV6-2/TRBV6-3,.,TGTGCCAGCAGTTACACTACGAACACTGAAGCTTTCTTT,CASSYTTNTEAFF
TRBJ1-1,.,TRBV6-2/TRBV6-3,.,TGTGCCAGCAGTTGGCGGAGTCTAGACACTGAAGCTTTCTTT,CASSWRSLDTEAFF
TRBJ2-7,.,TRBV7-8,.,TGTGCCAGCAGCTTAGCGTCTGGTTTGAGGTACGAGCAGTACTTC,CASSLASGLRYEQYF
TRBJ2-1,few,TRBV10-3,.,TGTGCCATCAGTGAGTCTGAGGGGGTAAAAAATGAGCAGTTCTTC,CAISESEGVKNEQFF
TRBJ2-7,.,TRBV6-5,TRBD1,TGTGCCAGCAGTTACCGACAGGGCATTGGGGACGAGCAGTACTTC,CASSYRQGIGDEQYF
TRBJ2-3,.,TRBV19,.,TGTGCCAGTAGTATTAACTTTGGGGCCCCCGATACGCAGTATTTT,CASSINFGAPDTQYF
TRBJ1-2,.,TRBV3-1/TRBV3-2,TRBD1,TGTGCCAGCAGCCAAGACCCCGGACAGGGAGATTATGGCTACACCTTC,CASSQDPGQGDYGYTF
TRBJ1-6,.,TRBV19,.,TGTGCCAGTAGCCTGGCAGGGGTGGCTTCACCCCTCCACTTT,CASSLAGVASPLHF
TRBJ2-2,.,TRBV6-5,.,TGTGCCAGCAGATCCAGGGTCTCCGCCGGGGAGCTGTTTTTT,CASRSRVSAGELFF
TRBJ1-1,.,TRBV5-1,.,TGCGCCAGCAGCCCCTCAGGGAACACTGAAGCTTTCTTT,CASSPSGNTEAFF